This T cell receptor beta chain was recorded in a study of early T cells in non-severe SARS-CoV-2 infection. The germline V gene encodes CDR1 KGHSH and CDR2 LQKENI. V lost 5 bases, J lost 0 bases, and 13 bases lay in between. This CDR3 spans 15 amino acids. The TCR library protocol was used to attach unique molecular identifiers. These identifiers were attached to individual cDNA molecules. One entry per CDR3 protein, called by TCRdb with MiXCR from the 5' RACE reads. Of some 80,000 distinct CDR3 sequences in the sample, more than 10% were seen once. The source of this sequence is an adult who was a healthcare worker with PCR-confirmed SARS-CoV-2 infection or an uninfected control (not recorded which). The donor label of this sample is uncertain. The J gene is TRBJ1-1, the V gene TRBV18; D ambiguous. The material was whole blood, obtained at baseline. The CDR3 loop reads CASSMQGSMNTEAFF. In nucleotides, the CDR3 is TGTGCCAGCTCAATGCAAGGATCAATGAACACTGAAGCTTTCTTT.